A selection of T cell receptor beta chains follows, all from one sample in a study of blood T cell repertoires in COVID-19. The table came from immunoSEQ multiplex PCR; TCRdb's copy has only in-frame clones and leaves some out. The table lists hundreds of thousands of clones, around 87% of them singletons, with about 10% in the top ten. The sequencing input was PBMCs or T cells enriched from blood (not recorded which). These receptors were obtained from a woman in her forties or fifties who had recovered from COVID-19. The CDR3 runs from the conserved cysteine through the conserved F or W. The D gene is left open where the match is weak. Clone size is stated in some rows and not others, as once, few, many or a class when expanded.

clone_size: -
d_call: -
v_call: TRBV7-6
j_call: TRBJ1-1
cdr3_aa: CASSPEEGYTEAFF
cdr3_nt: TGTGCCAGCAGCCCCGAGGAGGGGTACACTGAAGCTTTCTTT

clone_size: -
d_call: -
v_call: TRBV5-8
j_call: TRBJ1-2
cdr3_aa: CASSFGRGLVTF
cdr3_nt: TGTGCCAGCAGCTTCGGACGGGGTTTGGTCACCTTC

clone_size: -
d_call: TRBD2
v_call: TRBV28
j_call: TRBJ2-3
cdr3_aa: CASSLGTSGGYADTQYF
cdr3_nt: TGTGCCAGCAGTTTAGGGACTAGCGGGGGGTATGCAGATACGCAGTATTTT

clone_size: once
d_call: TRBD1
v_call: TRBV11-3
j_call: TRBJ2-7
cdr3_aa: CASSLANVTGGSEQYF
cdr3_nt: TGTGCCAGCAGCTTAGCTAATGTGACAGGGGGGAGCGAGCAGTACTTC

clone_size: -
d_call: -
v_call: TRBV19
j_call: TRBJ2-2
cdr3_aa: CASSIVFTGELFF
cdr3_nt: TGTGCCAGTAGTATAGTCTTTACCGGGGAGCTGTTTTTT

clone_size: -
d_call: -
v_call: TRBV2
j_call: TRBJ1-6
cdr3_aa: CASSSTVGGSSYNSPLHF
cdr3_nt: TGTGCCAGCAGTTCTACCGTCGGGGGGAGCTCCTATAATTCACCCCTCCACTTT

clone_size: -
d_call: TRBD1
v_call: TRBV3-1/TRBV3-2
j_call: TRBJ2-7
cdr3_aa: CASSHYRTGSYEQYF
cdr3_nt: TGTGCCAGCAGCCATTATCGGACAGGGAGCTACGAGCAGTACTTC

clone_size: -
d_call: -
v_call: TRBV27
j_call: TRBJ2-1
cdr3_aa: CASSLLNRVEQFF
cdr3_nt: TGTGCCAGCAGTTTATTAAACAGGGTTGAGCAGTTCTTC

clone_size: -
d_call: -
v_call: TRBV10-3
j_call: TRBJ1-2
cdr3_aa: CAITPGEHSNYGYTF
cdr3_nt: TGTGCCATCACTCCCGGGGAACATTCTAACTATGGCTACACCTTC

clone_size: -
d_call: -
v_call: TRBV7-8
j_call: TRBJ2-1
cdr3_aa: CASSHAAYNEQFF
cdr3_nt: TGTGCCAGCAGCCATGCAGCCTACAATGAGCAGTTCTTC

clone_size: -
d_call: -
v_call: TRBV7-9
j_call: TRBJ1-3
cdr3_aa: CASSSWEKAGNTIYF
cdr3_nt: TGTGCCAGCAGCTCGTGGGAGAAGGCTGGAAACACCATATATTTT

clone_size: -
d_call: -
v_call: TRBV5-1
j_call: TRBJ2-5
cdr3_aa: CASSSARVGETQYF
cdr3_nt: TGCGCCAGCAGCTCCGCCAGGGTTGGGGAGACCCAGTACTTC

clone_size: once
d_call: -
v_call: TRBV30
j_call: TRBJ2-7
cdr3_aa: CAWSPQGRVYEQYF
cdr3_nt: TGTGCCTGGAGTCCCCAGGGTCGGGTTTACGAGCAGTACTTC

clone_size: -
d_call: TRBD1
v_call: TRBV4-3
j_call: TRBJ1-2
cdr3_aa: CASSQDRDRGNTF
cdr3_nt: TGCGCCAGCAGCCAAGATAGGGACAGGGGGAACACCTTC

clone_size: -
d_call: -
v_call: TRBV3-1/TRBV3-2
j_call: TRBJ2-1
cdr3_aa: CASSQERDPPREQFF
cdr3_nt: TGTGCCAGCAGCCAAGAACGGGATCCCCCCCGGGAGCAGTTCTTC

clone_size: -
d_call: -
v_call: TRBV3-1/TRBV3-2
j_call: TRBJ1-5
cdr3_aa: CASSQGGPNQPQHF
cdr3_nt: TGTGCCAGCAGCCAAGGGGGCCCGAATCAGCCCCAGCATTTT

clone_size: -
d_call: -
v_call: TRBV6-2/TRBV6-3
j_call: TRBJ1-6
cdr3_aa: CASSYSRVENSPLHF
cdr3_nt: TGTGCCAGCAGTTACTCGAGAGTTGAGAATTCACCCCTCCACTTT

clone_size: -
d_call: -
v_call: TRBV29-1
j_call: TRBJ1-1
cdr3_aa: CSARGGLVGPWRAFF
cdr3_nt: TGCAGCGCCCGCGGGGGGTTGGTAGGTCCCTGGAGAGCTTTCTTT

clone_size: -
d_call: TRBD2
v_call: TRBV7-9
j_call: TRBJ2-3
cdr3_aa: CASSLFSGGVKDTQYF
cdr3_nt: TGTGCCAGCAGCTTATTTAGCGGGGGAGTAAAAGATACGCAGTATTTT

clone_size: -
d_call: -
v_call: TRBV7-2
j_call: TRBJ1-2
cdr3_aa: CASSPPGDNYGYTF
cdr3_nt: TGTGCCAGCAGCCCGCCGGGGGATAACTATGGCTACACCTTC

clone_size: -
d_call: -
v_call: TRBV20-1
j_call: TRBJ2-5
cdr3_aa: CSAQKGETQYF
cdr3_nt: TGCAGTGCGCAGAAGGGGGAGACCCAGTACTTC

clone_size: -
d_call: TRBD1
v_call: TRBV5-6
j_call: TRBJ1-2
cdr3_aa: CASSLDPQGNYGYTF
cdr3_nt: TGTGCCAGCAGCTTGGATCCACAGGGGAACTATGGCTACACCTTC

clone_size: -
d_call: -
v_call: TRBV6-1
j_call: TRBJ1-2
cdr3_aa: CASSEASGAGYGYTF
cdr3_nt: TGTGCCAGCAGTGAAGCGTCCGGGGCGGGGTACGGCTACACCTTC